Described below is a single T cell receptor (beta chain) sequence and its context. Its antigen is currently unknown. These data originate in a study of PD-1 blockade in classical Hodgkin lymphoma. Relapses following autologous stem cell transplantation were seen in all patients, with brentuximab vedotin exposure varying. Germline-derived CDR1 and CDR2 are GTSNPN and SVGIG (reference sequence). The length of the CDR3 is 12 residues. V was pared by 6 bases and J by 4 bases, with 10 bases between. Regarding the study as a whole: Patients starting nivolumab less than 1 year after ASCT had lower diversity and were excluded from later analyses.

The repertoire was sequenced with immunoSEQ multiplex PCR; TCRdb's copy has only in-frame clones and lacks some. The table has under 70,000 clones, 88% seen once; the top ten hold roughly an eighth. The receptor's source is a human donor with classical Hodgkin lymphoma. The sequencing here drew on peripheral blood mononuclear cells (PBMCs), taken at baseline. The chain employs TRBV30 and TRBJ2-1; the D gene is possibly TRBD1 (6 bases). CDR3 amino acids: CACPGTYNEQFF. For the CDR3, the DNA is TGTGCCTGCCCCGGGACATACAATGAGCAGTTCTTC.